This T cell receptor (beta chain) derives from a study of post-analysis software for immune sequencing data (dated by TCRdb to the mid-2010s). About the study as a whole: Disease courses on record covered relapsing-remitting, secondary progressive and progressive-relapsing multiple sclerosis, though some patients had no subtype annotation. A subset of samples was prepared in parallel using single-end sample barcoding, then pooled and co-amplified after Illumina adapter ligation. The multiple sclerosis patient repertoires were compared with 11 previously published healthy control repertoires from donors aged roughly 6 to 25 years.

General conclusions and limits of the study: Direct clustering with F measure showed strong co-clustering of samples prepared in the same batch, prompting a batch-effect correction. Normalized Chao1 diversity was significantly lower in multiple sclerosis patients than controls, suggesting substantial peripheral T-cell clonal expansion. The multiple sclerosis patient group was slightly younger than the control group.

Library prep was done by PCR. The run used an Illumina HiSeq 2500. To reduce PCR and sequencing biases, unique molecular identifiers were incorporated into the TCR beta cDNA libraries. Every 1 to 10 million input T cells yielded 500,000 or so cDNA molecules, meaning each molecule approximated one T cell. Patient libraries were prepared and sequenced with the same protocol used for the earlier healthy control dataset. Within a given batch, samples were prepared together, multiplexed and sequenced on the same HiSeq lane. Per the authors' processing: Raw barcoded reads were processed with MIGEC, discarding single-read molecular identifier groups before consensus assembly and CDR3 extraction. VDJtools was used for post-analysis of the clonotype tables, with diversity normalized by down-sampling every dataset to the smallest sample size. Repertoire overlap clustering matched CDR3 amino acid but not nucleotide sequences to correct batch-related cross-sample contamination. TCRdb applied fastp at Q25 and MiXCR to the public reads, then kept only in-frame beta chains. Each record represents a unique CDR3 protein, reported with the most common genes and DNA among its rows. The V and J calls were determined by TCRdb, not by the authors. Present in this sample are approximately 570,000 distinct CDR3 sequences, roughly 40% of which were seen just once. The leading ten clones occupy more than 1.5% of the sample.

This clonotype appeared a few times. Its target antigen remains unknown. No much larger clonotype is one base removed from it; base qualities were not supplied. To demonstrate the VDJtools post-analysis software, TCR beta repertoires were profiled from the peripheral blood of 13 young patients with multiple sclerosis. The multiple sclerosis patients were children and adolescents between roughly 6 and 17 years of age. This clonotype was obtained from a girl between 5 and 17 years old with multiple sclerosis. What was sequenced was blood.

CDR3 loop: CASSSFYRTGENNEQFF. The DNA is as follows: TGTGCCAGCAGTTCCTTTTATCGGACAGGGGAAAACAATGAGCAGTTCTTC. Rearrangement joined TRBV12-3 or TRBV12-4 to TRBJ2-1; TRBD1 lines up with 9 middle nucleotides. V lost 4 bases and J lost 5 bases, and the count of bases not matched to a germline gene is 12. The CDR3 measures 17 amino acids from cysteine to phenylalanine. The DNA shown is the 51-base CDR3, in frame from base 1.